The 10 T cell receptor beta chains given below trace back to one sample, sequenced in a study of monozygotic twins with inflammatory bowel disease. TCRdb re-called the 5' RACE reads and shows each CDR3 protein once, DNA omitted. The listing records over 100,000 distinct CDR3 sequences. Sequenced: blood. The receptor set was obtained from a human donor with ulcerative colitis or Crohn's disease, or a healthy co-twin of an affected twin (not recorded which).

V is TRBV7-2 and J is TRBJ2-1; the D call from TCRdb, TRBD2, cannot be confirmed without DNA. The length of the CDR3 is 14 residues. Germline V gene sequence: CDR1 SGHTA, CDR2 FQGNSA. This CDR3 reads CASSLARAGGEQFF.

The chain uses TRBV19 and TRBJ2-3; the TRBD1 assignment by TCRdb is unverifiable without DNA. The germline gives CDR1 LNHDA, CDR2 SQIVND (reference sequence). This CDR3 region has 14 residues. This chain's CDR3 is CASSAMPRTPTQYF.

The chain carries TRBV20-1 and TRBJ1-6. The CDR3 loop spans 15 amino acids. From germline, CDR1 is DFQATT and CDR2 SNEGSKA (reference sequence). This chain's CDR3 is CSARGETALNSPLHF.

The chain combines TRBV5-1 with TRBJ1-2; the TCRdb call, TRBD1, lacks DNA for checking. Germline-derived CDR1 and CDR2 are SGHRS and YFSETQ. CDR3 length equals 14 residues. The CDR3 loop reads CASSLEGGNYGYTF.

The chain uses TRBV5-1 and TRBJ2-7; TCRdb's D call, TRBD1, is unchecked because there is no DNA. CDR1 is SGHRS and CDR2 is YFSETQ in the germline V gene. This CDR3 has 18 residues. This CDR3 reads CASSQQPDRGRRIYEQYF.

This chain uses TRBV7-9 with TRBJ2-7; there is no DNA to check the TCRdb D call of TRBD2. Germline assignment: CDR1 SEHNR and CDR2 FQNEAQ (reference sequence). The CDR3 runs to 15 residues. CDR3: CASSLLAVGSYEQYF.

The chain carries TRBV6-5 and TRBJ1-4; TCRdb designates TRBD1, a call that cannot be tested without DNA. This CDR3 has 15 amino acids. Germline loops: CDR1 MNHEY, CDR2 SVGAGI. The CDR3 here is CASSYSRGLNEKLFF.

The rearrangement links TRBV11-1 to TRBJ1-5; TCRdb gives TRBD1 as the D gene, but with no DNA this cannot be confirmed. Germline assignment: CDR1 SGHAT and CDR2 FQDESV (reference sequence). This CDR3 is 20 amino acids long. The CDR3 protein is CASSLVLYSQGGFSNQPQHF.

The chain is built from TRBV28 and TRBJ2-2; TCRdb designates TRBD2, a call that cannot be tested without DNA. This CDR3 has 15 residues. The germline V gene encodes CDR1 MDHEN and CDR2 SYDVKM. The CDR3 sequence is CASASGWGNTGELFF.

The chain employs TRBV5-1 and TRBJ2-7; checking the TCRdb D call of TRBD1 is not possible without DNA. Looked up from germline, CDR1 is SGHRS and CDR2 is YFSETQ. CDR3 length: 14 amino acids. CDR3 loop: CASSFSTGSYEQYF. The entire variable domain, with the rest obtained from reference TRBV5-1 and TRBJ2-7, is as follows: KAGVTQTPRYLIKTRGQQVTLSCSPISGHRSVSWYQQTPGQGLQFLFEYFSETQRNKGNFPGRFSGRQFSNSRSEMNVSTLELGDSALYLCASSFSTGSYEQYFGPGTRLTVT.